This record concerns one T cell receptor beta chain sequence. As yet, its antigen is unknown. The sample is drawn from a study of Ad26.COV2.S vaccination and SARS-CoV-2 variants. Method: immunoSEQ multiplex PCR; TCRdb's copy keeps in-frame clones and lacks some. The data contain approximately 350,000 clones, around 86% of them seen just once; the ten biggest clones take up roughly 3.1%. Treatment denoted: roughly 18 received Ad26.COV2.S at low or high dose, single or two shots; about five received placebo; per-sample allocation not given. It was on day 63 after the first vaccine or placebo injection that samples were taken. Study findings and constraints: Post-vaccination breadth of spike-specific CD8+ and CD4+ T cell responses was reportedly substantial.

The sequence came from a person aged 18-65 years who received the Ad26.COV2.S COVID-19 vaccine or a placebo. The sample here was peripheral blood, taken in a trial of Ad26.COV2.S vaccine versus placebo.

CDR3 nucleotides: TGTGCCAGCACAGCTAAAACAGGGCTTGATCAGCCCCAGCATTTT. This codes for CASTAKTGLDQPQHF. This sequence joins TRBV6-5 and TRBJ1-5; TRBD1 might be the D (6 bases). CDR1 and CDR2 (germline): MNHEY, SVGAGI. The V end was cut by 7 bases, the J end by 5 bases, with 18 bases between. The CDR3 length is 15 residues.